These 2 T cell receptor beta chains were sequenced from one sample in a study of blood T cell repertoires in COVID-19. Assay used: immunoSEQ multiplex PCR; TCRdb lists only in-frame clones, some missing. The sample records around 130,000 clones, approximately 90% being singletons. Material: peripheral blood. Source of these receptors: a human donor with COVID-19, enrolled during active disease. The donor label of this sample is uncertain.

The chain couples TRBV2 to TRBJ1-6, with D possibly being TRBD1 (6 bases). This CDR3 is built from 17 residues. Trimming took 6 bases from V and 5 from J, leaving 20 bases between them. CDR1 SNHLY and CDR2 FYNNEI come from the germline V gene. CDR3 sequence reads: CASRGTFAGGNNSPLHF. CDR3 DNA: TGTGCCAGCAGGGGGACCTTTGCTGGGGGCAATAATTCACCCCTCCACTTT.

A single count supports this clone. This chain links TRBV24-1 with TRBJ2-7; 7 positions agree with TRBD1. Germline CDR1 and CDR2: KGHDR and SFDVKD. V trimming: 5 bases; J trimming: 3 bases; junction bases outside the gene matches: 18. The CDR3 loop spans 18 amino acids. The CDR3, as DNA: TGTGCCACCAGTGTCCGTAAACAGGGACAGAAGTTATACTACGAGCAGTACTTC. Amino acids: CATSVRKQGQKLYYEQYF.